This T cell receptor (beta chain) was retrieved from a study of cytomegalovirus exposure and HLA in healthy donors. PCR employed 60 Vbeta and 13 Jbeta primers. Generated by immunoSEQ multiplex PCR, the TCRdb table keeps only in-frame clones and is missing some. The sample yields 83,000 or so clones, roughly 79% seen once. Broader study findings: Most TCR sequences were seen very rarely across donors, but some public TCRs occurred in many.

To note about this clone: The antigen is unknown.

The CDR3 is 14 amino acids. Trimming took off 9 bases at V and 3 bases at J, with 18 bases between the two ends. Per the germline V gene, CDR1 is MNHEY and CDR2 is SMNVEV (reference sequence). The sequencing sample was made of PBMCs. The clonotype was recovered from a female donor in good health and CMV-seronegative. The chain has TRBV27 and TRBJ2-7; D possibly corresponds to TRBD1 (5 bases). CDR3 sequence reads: CASSTVKALYEQYF. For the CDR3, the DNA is TGTGCCAGTTCGACAGTGAAGGCTCTCTACGAGCAGTACTTC.